This T cell receptor beta chain originates from a study of blood T cell repertoires in COVID-19. Study-level information: T cells, B-cell-depleted T cells, or PBMCs provided the cDNA or gDNA that served as material.

It was during active infection that Seattle patients were enrolled and then longitudinally followed. As originally analysed: Reference gene primers were amplified, and this amplification served to estimate nucleated cell counts. Measured with immunoSEQ multiplex PCR; TCRdb has only the in-frame clones, and not every one. V, J and clone size were drawn from that table, and D and trimming were deduced from the DNA. This sample has roughly 100,000 clones, with 87% found just once. This TCR came from a woman in her 50s with COVID-19, enrolled during active disease. The sample was peripheral blood.

CDR3 DNA sequence: TGTGCCAGCAGTCCCCCGAGGGTCGTAGTAAACATTCAGTACTTC. Protein sequence: CASSPPRVVVNIQYF. The genes are TRBV28 and TRBJ2-4; D is possibly TRBD2 (5 bases). Looked up from germline, CDR1 is MDHEN and CDR2 is SYDVKM. The V end was cut by 5 bases, the J end by 6 bases, with 17 bases between. There are 15 residues in the CDR3.